These 24 T cell receptor beta chains originate from one sample sequenced in a study of blood T cell repertoires in COVID-19. TCRdb keeps only in-frame clones here, not all; method: immunoSEQ multiplex PCR. The sample yields about 150,000 clones, 84% seen once. Sequenced input: peripheral blood. The receptors here all came from a woman over 75 with COVID-19, enrolled during active disease.

The chain has TRBV2 and TRBJ2-5; TRBD2 matches at 10 bases. J gave up 9 bases and V 4 bases, and 5 bases lay outside the gene matches. Germline assignment: CDR1 SNHLY and CDR2 FYNNEI. The CDR3 is 13 residues long. The CDR3 reads CASSGPSGSSQYF. CDR3 coding DNA: TGTGCCAGCAGTGGTCCTAGCGGGAGCTCCCAGTACTTC. The variable domain in full, with the rest retrieved from reference TRBV2 and TRBJ2-5, is EPEVTQTPSHQVTQMGQEVILRCVPISNHLYFYWYRQILGQKVEFLVSFYNNEISEKSEIFDDQFSVERPDGSNFTLKIRSTKLEDSAMYFCASSGPSGSSQYFGPGTRLLVL.

The chain uses TRBV18 and TRBJ2-3; 9 bases are shared with TRBD2. The CDR3 has 16 amino acids. The germline V gene has CDR1 KGHSH and CDR2 LQKENI. Trimming at V came to 6 bases and at J to 10 bases, leaving 17 bases not matched to a gene. As DNA, the CDR3 is TGTGCCAGCTCCCCCGCAGTAGCGGGAGCAAGTTCTCCGCAGTATTTT. It encodes CASSPAVAGASSPQYF.

This sequence joins TRBV5-1 and TRBJ1-3; tentatively, D is TRBD1 (6 bases). Between the trimmed V and J ends, which lost 4 bases and 6 bases, there was a span of 20 bases. The CDR3 is made up of 16 amino acids. CDR1 and CDR2 (germline): SGHRS, YFSETQ. The chain's CDR3 is CASSPRRAGASNTIYF. The CDR3 nucleotides are TGCGCCAGCAGCCCCCGTCGGGCAGGGGCGTCAAACACCATATATTTT. The complete variable domain, with remaining parts taken from reference TRBV5-1 and TRBJ1-3, reads KAGVTQTPRYLIKTRGQQVTLSCSPISGHRSVSWYQQTPGQGLQFLFEYFSETQRNKGNFPGRFSGRQFSNSRSEMNVSTLELGDSALYLCASSPRRAGASNTIYFGEGSWLTVV.

The chain couples TRBV30 to TRBJ2-1, with D tentatively TRBD1 (6 bases). CDR3 size: 14 residues. Germline CDR1 reads GTSNPN; CDR2 reads SVGIG (reference sequence). Trimming pared 2 bases from V and 0 bases from J, leaving 8 bases between. CDR3 sequence (DNA): TGTGCCTGGAGTCTAGGGGGCTCCTACAATGAGCAGTTCTTC. Translated, it gives CAWSLGGSYNEQFF.

V gene TRBV6-5 combines with J gene TRBJ2-1, with 13 bases aligning to TRBD2. Germline CDR1 MNHEY, CDR2 SVGAGI. The CDR3 is made up of 15 amino acids. With 7 bases clipped from V and 15 bases from J, the junction kept 15 bases outside the gene matches. The CDR3 loop reads CASNGKGLAGKVLFF. The CDR3 nucleotides read TGTGCCAGCAACGGGAAGGGACTAGCGGGGAAGGTGCTGTTCTTC.

The chain is built from TRBV29-1 and TRBJ1-1; D might be TRBD1 (6 bases). The CDR3 is made up of 13 amino acids. Looked up from germline, CDR1 is SQVTM and CDR2 is ANQGSEA. V gave up 0 bases and J gave up 10 bases, with 15 bases separating them. The CDR3 DNA is TGCAGCGTTGAAGATCAACTGGGGGCTGGAGCTTTCTTT. It encodes CSVEDQLGAGAFF.

The V and J genes are TRBV5-8 and TRBJ2-7; TRBD2 is a possible D gene (6 bases). V was shortened by 2 bases and J by 1 base, with 10 bases between the two germline ends. Germline V lookup: CDR1 SGHTS, CDR2 YDEGEE. This CDR3 is 14 amino acids long. The CDR3 here is CASSFLGLSYEQYF. CDR3 DNA: TGTGCCAGCAGCTTTCTGGGACTTTCCTACGAGCAGTACTTC.

The rearrangement uses TRBV6-2 or TRBV6-3 and TRBJ2-1; D might be TRBD1 (6 bases). Germline assignment: CDR1 MNHEY and CDR2 SVGEGT. This CDR3 comprises 15 residues. Trimming took off 5 bases at V and 2 bases at J, with 13 bases between the two ends. CDR3 residues: CASSAQGPTYNEQFF. The CDR3 bases are TGTGCCAGCAGTGCACAGGGACCTACCTACAATGAGCAGTTCTTC.

This rearrangement joins TRBV2 to TRBJ2-7; D may be TRBD2 (5 bases). Germline assignment: CDR1 SNHLY and CDR2 FYNNEI. The CDR3 contains 13 residues. Between the trimmed V and J ends, which lost 5 bases and 6 bases, there was a span of 14 bases. CDR3 residues: CASSQRDSGEQYF. CDR3 sequence (DNA): TGTGCCAGCAGTCAGAGGGATTCGGGCGAGCAGTACTTC.

The chain combines TRBV11-2 with TRBJ2-7; 11 nucleotides agree with TRBD2. Looked up from germline, CDR1 is SGHAT and CDR2 is FQNNGV. Trimming at V came to 4 bases and at J to 5 bases, leaving 7 bases not matched to a gene. The CDR3 has 15 amino acids. The CDR3 reads CASSWGTSGRHEQYF. CDR3 bases: TGTGCCAGCAGCTGGGGGACTAGCGGCCGTCACGAGCAGTACTTC.

The V and J genes are TRBV29-1 and TRBJ1-4, with D uncertain. The CDR3 is 13 amino acids. CDR1 is SQVTM, CDR2 ANQGSEA, per germline. V was clipped by 4 bases and J by 2 bases, with 8 bases between them. DNA of the CDR3: TGCAGCGTTGGAGGGCGGACTAATGAAAAACTGTTTTTT. Translating gives CSVGGRTNEKLFF.

V is TRBV9 and J is TRBJ2-1; 7 bases line up with TRBD2. V lost 3 bases, J lost 8 bases, and 14 bases stayed unmatched. The CDR3 totals 16 residues. Germline CDR1 is SGDLS and CDR2 is YYNGEE. DNA for the CDR3: TGTGCCAGCAGCGCCACCACTAGCGACCCTAGGGATGAGCAGTTCTTC. It encodes CASSATTSDPRDEQFF.

CDR3 sequence reads: CASSYSSVQETQYF. The DNA of the CDR3 is TGTGCCAGCAGTTACTCGAGCGTCCAAGAGACCCAGTACTTC. V usage is TRBV6-5 and J usage is TRBJ2-5; D remains ambiguous. CDR1 and CDR2 from the germline V gene are MNHEY and SVGAGI. Trimming cost V 0 bases and J 1 base, with 6 bases left between them. The CDR3 contains 14 residues.

The chain carries TRBV18 and TRBJ2-3; 8 nucleotides line up with TRBD2. The germline V gene encodes CDR1 KGHSH and CDR2 LQKENI. V shed 6 bases and J 1 base; nucleotides not matched to a gene: 3. CDR3 length: 14 amino acids. CDR3 nucleotide sequence: TGTGCCAGCTCCATGACTAGCGGCACAGATACGCAGTATTTT. This codes for CASSMTSGTDTQYF.

The CDR3 loop is CASILVFGGELFF. CDR3 coding DNA: TGTGCCAGCATTTTAGTCTTTGGCGGGGAGCTGTTTTTT. This sequence joins TRBV2 and TRBJ2-2; D gene ambiguous. Trimming removed 7 bases at V and 7 bases at J, with 13 bases between. This CDR3 is built from 13 residues. Germline CDR1 reads SNHLY; CDR2 reads FYNNEI.

In this sample, this clone turned up a few times. The chain uses TRBV27 and TRBJ1-5; 9 bases are shared with TRBD1. The CDR3 contains 16 residues. V trimming: 8 bases; J trimming: 1 base; junction bases outside the gene matches: 9. Germline CDR1 reads MNHEY; CDR2 reads SMNVEV (reference sequence). The CDR3 DNA follows: TGTGCCAGCCGGGACAGGGTACGGGGGAGCAATCAGCCCCAGCATTTT. The encoded protein is CASRDRVRGSNQPQHF.

The chain uses TRBV20-1 and TRBJ2-3; D call uncertain. CDR3 length: 11 amino acids. Trimming took 5 bases from V and 5 from J, leaving 8 bases between them. Germline V gives CDR1 DFQATT, CDR2 SNEGSKA (reference sequence). Here the CDR3 reads CSALRGDTQYF. CDR3 DNA: TGCAGTGCTCTTCGCGGAGATACGCAGTATTTT.

The genes are TRBV5-1 and TRBJ1-2; 7 bases fit TRBD1. The CDR3 contains 14 residues. The ends lost 4 bases at V and 4 bases at J; junction bases unmatched: 7. The germline V gene has CDR1 SGHRS and CDR2 YFSETQ. This CDR3 is CASSQTGVVYGYTF. In DNA form, the CDR3 reads TGCGCCAGCAGCCAAACAGGGGTGGTCTATGGCTACACCTTC.

This clone was seen just once. V gene TRBV5-1 combines with J gene TRBJ2-3; TRBD2 matches 13 bases. This CDR3 is built from 16 residues. Germline V gene sequence: CDR1 SGHRS, CDR2 YFSETQ. V was clipped by 1 base and J by 6 bases; unmatched bases: 5. The CDR3 is CASSLWGLAGTDTQYF. CDR3 DNA: TGCGCCAGCAGCTTGTGGGGACTAGCGGGAACGGATACGCAGTATTTT.

The V gene is TRBV6-1, the J gene TRBJ2-3, with D unclear. The V and J ends lost 3 bases and 6 bases respectively, with 19 bases between them. This CDR3 contains 16 residues. Per the germline V gene, CDR1 is MNHNS and CDR2 is SASEGT. The CDR3 here is CASSDLNYPNADTQYF. The CDR3 DNA reads TGTGCCAGCAGTGACCTTAATTACCCCAATGCGGATACGCAGTATTTT.

The genes are TRBV7-9 and TRBJ1-1; 7 nucleotides match TRBD1. V gave up 5 bases and J gave up 3 bases; unmatched junction bases: 9. In germline, CDR1 is SEHNR, CDR2 FQNEAQ (reference sequence). This CDR3 has 15 residues. The CDR3: CASSPVGQLDTEAFF. CDR3 nucleotides: TGTGCCAGCAGCCCGGTGGGACAGCTCGACACTGAAGCTTTCTTT. The full variable domain, with the rest looked up from reference TRBV7-9 and TRBJ1-1, is DTGVSQNPRHKITKRGQNVTFRCDPISEHNRLYWYRQTLGQGPEFLTYFQNEAQLEKSRLLSDRFSAERPKGSFSTLEIQRTEQGDSAMYLCASSPVGQLDTEAFFGQGTRLTVV.

The chain combines TRBV27 with TRBJ1-1; 9 positions match TRBD1. Germline CDR1 MNHEY, CDR2 SMNVEV (reference sequence). Unmatched junction bases numbered 8, after V lost 3 bases and J lost 6 bases. The CDR3 has 15 residues. The CDR3 region is CASSFGRQGGAEAFF. The CDR3, as DNA: TGTGCCAGCAGTTTTGGGAGACAGGGGGGCGCTGAAGCTTTCTTT.

The CDR3 is CASSKASRGRYSNQPQHF. In DNA form, the CDR3 reads TGTGCCAGCAGCAAAGCTAGCAGGGGAAGGTATAGCAATCAGCCCCAGCATTTT. This chain connects TRBV21-1 to TRBJ1-5; the table's D call, TRBD1, was not checked against the DNA. TRBV21-1 constitutes a pseudogene. CDR3 length: 18 residues.

This sequence joins TRBV2 and TRBJ2-7; TRBD2 is a possible D gene (6 bases). V gave up 3 bases and J gave up 2 bases, with 17 bases separating them. Germline lookup yields CDR1 SNHLY and CDR2 FYNNEI. The CDR3 length is 16 residues. In DNA, the CDR3 is TGTGCCAGCAGTGACCCCGTGGGGGGTTGGACCTACGAGCAGTACTTC. Encoded protein: CASSDPVGGWTYEQYF.